The 20 T cell receptor beta chains below come from one sample, sequenced in a study of control samples from healthy donors and cancer patients. Clones were read by immunoSEQ multiplex PCR, and TCRdb kept only the in-frame ones, dropping some. The sample contains 95,000 to 130,000 clones, approximately 90% of which appear only once. The sequencing input was blood. These receptors all come from a woman aged 70 to 79 in good health.

This clone was found a few times. V is TRBV5-1 and J is TRBJ1-6; D is unclear. Germline V lookup: CDR1 SGHRS, CDR2 YFSETQ. This CDR3 comprises 13 residues. The V and J ends lost 4 bases and 12 bases respectively, with 14 bases between them. The CDR3 reads CASSPGWERPLHF. In DNA form, the CDR3 reads TGCGCCAGCAGCCCGGGTTGGGAGCGACCCCTCCACTTT.

This chain joins TRBV5-1 and TRBJ1-3, with a possible D match to TRBD1 (6 bases). There are 18 residues in the CDR3. V shed 0 bases and J shed 4 bases, with 20 bases lying between them. Germline-derived CDR1 and CDR2 are SGHRS and YFSETQ. The CDR3 reads CASSLEGVGGITGNTIYF. DNA of the CDR3: TGCGCCAGCAGCTTGGAGGGGGTCGGGGGAATAACCGGAAACACCATATATTTT.

The rearrangement joins TRBV3-1 (or the pseudogene TRBV3-2) to TRBJ2-5; 9 nucleotides match TRBD2. Losses at the gene ends were 2 bases for V and 2 bases for J; bases not matched to a gene: 6. The CDR3 is 16 amino acids. Germline V gene data show CDR1 as LGHDT and CDR2 as YNNKEL (reference sequence). CDR3 in amino acids: CASSQLGLALQETQYF. The CDR3 DNA is TGTGCCAGCAGCCAACTTGGACTAGCGTTACAAGAGACCCAGTACTTC.

There are a few counts of this clone. The V gene is TRBV5-4, the J gene TRBJ2-3, with 9 nucleotides matching TRBD1. Germline V lookup: CDR1 SGHNT, CDR2 YYREEE (reference sequence). V lost 6 bases and J lost 1; bases outside the gene matches: 9. This CDR3 is built from 16 residues. As DNA, the CDR3 is TGTGCCAGCATCAAGAACCGGGACAGGGGCACAGATACGCAGTATTTT. Its translation is CASIKNRDRGTDTQYF.

This clone was recorded once. The J gene is TRBJ2-4, the V gene TRBV7-2, with TRBD2 matching 9 bases. The CDR3 spans 17 residues. Germline assignment: CDR1 SGHTA and CDR2 FQGNSA. V shed 1 base and J 3 bases; nucleotides not matched to a gene: 7. The CDR3 sequence is CASSLGRGLAFKNIQYF. The DNA of the CDR3 is TGTGCCAGCAGCTTAGGAAGGGGACTAGCTTTCAAAAACATTCAGTACTTC.

This clone has a single count. The chain uses TRBV5-8 and TRBJ1-1, with D possibly being TRBD1 (6 bases). V gave up 1 base and J gave up 6 bases, with 13 bases separating them. The CDR3 is 14 amino acids. Per the germline V gene, CDR1 is SGHTS and CDR2 is YDEGEE. CDR3 protein: CASSLYEGVAEAFF. CDR3 nucleotide sequence: TGTGCCAGCAGCTTGTATGAGGGGGTGGCTGAAGCTTTCTTT.

The V gene is TRBV12-5, the J gene TRBJ2-7; TRBD1 agrees at 7 bases. J gave up 3 bases and V 1 base, and 3 bases lay outside the gene matches. Germline lookup yields CDR1 LGHNT and CDR2 FRNRAP. This CDR3 has 14 residues. The CDR3 protein is CASGLGTGYYEQYF. DNA for the CDR3: TGTGCTAGTGGTTTGGGGACAGGATACTACGAGCAGTACTTC.

This clone was detected only a few times. CDR3 sequence reads: CASSELGTGPYEQYF. Here the CDR3 DNA reads TGTGCCAGCAGTGAACTAGGGACAGGGCCCTACGAGCAGTACTTC. This chain connects TRBV6-1 to TRBJ2-7; 9 bases agree with TRBD1. From germline, CDR1 is MNHNS and CDR2 SASEGT. CDR3 length equals 15 residues. With 2 bases clipped from V and 2 bases from J, the junction kept 4 bases outside the gene matches.

This clone was detected only once. The chain combines TRBV19 with TRBJ1-2, with D hard to call. This CDR3 has 13 amino acids. V was clipped by 6 bases and J by 4 bases, with 12 bases between them. Germline V gene lookup returns CDR1 LNHDA and CDR2 SQIVND (reference sequence). The CDR3, as DNA: TGTGCCAGTAGCCCCAGGTGGCCCTATGGCTACACCTTC. This codes for CASSPRWPYGYTF.

This clone was detected only a few times. The J gene is TRBJ1-2, the V gene TRBV4-3; TRBD1 might be the D (6 bases). This CDR3 has 16 residues. With 1 base removed from V and 5 bases from J, the gap between germline ends came to 17 bases. CDR1 and CDR2 from the germline V gene are LGHNA and YSLEER. The CDR3 loop is CASSQGPSAGTYGYTF. Here the CDR3 DNA reads TGCGCCAGCAGCCAAGGCCCCTCGGCAGGGACATATGGCTACACCTTC.

This sequence joins TRBV11-2 and TRBJ2-5; D is tentatively TRBD1 or TRBD2 (6 bases each). The CDR3 sequence is 15 residues long. Germline V CDR1 and CDR2: SGHAT, FQNNGV. Trimming pared 5 bases from V and 5 bases from J, leaving 18 bases between. The CDR3 nucleotides are TGTGCCAGCAGCGCGGGCTCGGGGGCGGGGGAGACCCAGTACTTC. Protein product: CASSAGSGAGETQYF.

J is TRBJ1-1 and V is TRBV6-5, with D maybe TRBD1 (5 bases). V was clipped by 7 bases and J by 4 bases, with 19 bases between them. Germline CDR1 MNHEY, CDR2 SVGAGI. CDR3 size: 15 residues. The DNA of the CDR3 is TGTGCCAGCACCTCCGGGGGAGCCGGGGGCACTGAAGCTTTCTTT. Its translation: CASTSGGAGGTEAFF.

The genes are TRBV12-5 and TRBJ1-5, with D maybe TRBD1 (5 bases). CDR1 and CDR2 from the germline V gene are LGHNT and FRNRAP. The CDR3 has 13 amino acids. Trimming cost V 4 bases and J 7 bases, with 11 bases left between them. The CDR3 DNA sequence: TGTGCTAGTGGTTCAGGGTTAGGACAGCCCCAGCATTTT. Protein product: CASGSGLGQPQHF.

V and J are TRBV10-3 and TRBJ1-6, with D hard to call. Between the trimmed V and J ends, which lost 7 bases and 8 bases, there was a span of 15 bases. The CDR3 is made up of 14 amino acids. Germline CDR1 is ENHRY and CDR2 is SYGVKD. The chain's CDR3 is CAITPRAADSPLHF. For the CDR3, the DNA is TGTGCCATCACTCCCCGGGCCGCGGATTCACCCCTCCACTTT.

The chain employs TRBV6-1 and TRBJ1-1; a possible D gene is TRBD1 (5 bases). Germline V gives CDR1 MNHNS, CDR2 SASEGT. This CDR3 spans 16 amino acids. V shed 2 bases and J shed 0 bases, with 13 bases lying between them. CDR3 bases: TGTGCCAGCAGTGAAAGCGCAGGGCGCATGAACACTGAAGCTTTCTTT. It translates to CASSESAGRMNTEAFF.

The chain has TRBV20-1 and TRBJ1-2; no reliable D call. Germline V CDR1 and CDR2: DFQATT, SNEGSKA (reference sequence). V was clipped by 3 bases and J by 4 bases, with 9 bases between them. CDR3 size: 12 residues. The CDR3 sequence: CSASRNGYGYTF. CDR3 sequence (DNA): TGCAGTGCTAGTCGTAACGGCTATGGCTACACCTTC.

J is TRBJ1-2 and V is TRBV29-1; TRBD1 aligns across 8 bases. The germline CDR1 and CDR2 sequences are SQVTM and ANQGSEA. V lost 3 bases to trimming and J lost 6 bases; unmatched junction nucleotides: 3. The CDR3 loop spans 12 amino acids. CDR3 region: CSVETGADGYTF. In nucleotides, the CDR3 is TGCAGCGTTGAGACAGGGGCTGATGGCTACACCTTC.

This clone was seen only a few times. This chain uses TRBV10-3 with TRBJ2-3; 9 bases are shared with TRBD2. This CDR3 contains 13 residues. Germline V gene lookup returns CDR1 ENHRY and CDR2 SYGVKD. Trimming at V came to 9 bases and at J to 4 bases, leaving 5 bases not matched to a gene. The CDR3 nucleotides read TGTGCCATACGCGGGGGGGACGCAGATACGCAGTATTTT. Translated: CAIRGGDADTQYF.

The V call is TRBV18, the J call TRBJ2-3; 8 bases align to TRBD2. The V and J ends lost 3 bases and 2 bases, in that order; junction bases with no gene match: 4. Germline V gene lookup returns CDR1 KGHSH and CDR2 LQKENI. CDR3 length: 15 amino acids. This CDR3 is CASSPPGGATDTQYF. For the CDR3, the DNA is TGTGCCAGCTCACCCCCGGGGGGGGCCACAGATACGCAGTATTTT.

The chain couples TRBV2 to TRBJ2-2, with 7 bases fitting TRBD1. Germline loops: CDR1 SNHLY, CDR2 FYNNEI. The CDR3 totals 14 residues. The V and J ends lost 4 bases and 5 bases, in that order; junction bases with no gene match: 4. CDR3 nucleotide sequence: TGTGCCAGCAGTGGACAGGGTTGGACCGGGGAGCTGTTTTTT. Protein sequence: CASSGQGWTGELFF.